These T cell receptor beta chains were read from a single sample in a study of CD8 T cells in ankylosing spondylitis. TCRdb used MiXCR to reprocess the 5' RACE reads, holding one entry per CDR3 protein. This sample has fewer than 750,000 distinct CDR3 sequences, with about 20% found just once. The specimen sequenced was blood, either unsorted or a sorted T cell fraction (not recorded which). The receptors come from a male donor with ankylosing spondylitis. Both conserved end residues are part of each CDR3. A D gene is named only where the DNA matches it firmly. Clone sizes are given selectively: once, few, many, or a class where the clone is expanded.

D gene	clone size	J gene	V gene	CDR3 protein	CDR3 DNA
NA	few	TRBJ1-4	TRBV7-9	CASSLGSKGNEKLFF	TGTGCCAGCAGCTTGGGGTCGAAAGGCAATGAAAAACTGTTTTTT
TRBD1	NA	TRBJ2-5	TRBV27	CASRIQGAQETQYF	TGTGCCAGCAGGATCCAGGGGGCACAAGAGACCCAGTACTTC
TRBD1	NA	TRBJ1-1	TRBV30	CAWQGGKTEAFF	TGTGCCTGGCAGGGGGGTAAGACTGAAGCTTTCTTT
NA	few	TRBJ1-2	TRBV5-1	CASSPKDRSHWSYGYTF	TGCGCCAGCAGCCCGAAGGACCGTTCGCATTGGTCCTATGGCTACACCTTC
NA	few	TRBJ1-6	TRBV7-2	CASSFQRDSNLSPLHF	TGTGCCAGCAGCTTCCAACGCGACAGTAATCTTTCACCCCTCCACTTT
NA	few	TRBJ1-1	TRBV4-3	CASSQDGRYTEAFF	TGCGCCAGCAGCCAAGATGGTAGGTACACTGAAGCTTTCTTT
TRBD1	once	TRBJ1-2	TRBV2	CASSEVSRTGGYYGYTF	TGTGCCAGCAGTGAAGTATCGAGGACAGGGGGCTACTATGGCTACACCTTC
NA	few	TRBJ1-1	TRBV5-1	CASSFNGGTEAFF	TGCGCCAGCAGCTTTAATGGTGGGACTGAAGCTTTCTTT
NA	NA	TRBJ2-1	TRBV29-1	CSALTENPYNEQFF	TGCAGCGCCTTGACAGAGAACCCCTACAATGAGCAGTTCTTC
NA	few	TRBJ1-1	TRBV20-1	CSARDFVRDPGTEAFF	TGCAGTGCTAGAGATTTTGTCCGGGACCCCGGGACTGAAGCTTTCTTT
NA	NA	TRBJ2-3	TRBV12-3/TRBV12-4	CASSSVGYTQYF	TGTGCCAGCAGCTCCGTGGGGTATACGCAGTATTTT
NA	NA	TRBJ2-1	TRBV20-1	CCATAVGETYGYNEQFF	TGCTGTGCTACGGCGGTAGGAGAGACCTATGGGTACAATGAGCAGTTCTTC
NA	few	TRBJ1-5	TRBV20-1	CSAVDRGGLSNQPQHF	TGCAGTGCTGTAGACCGGGGGGGCTTGAGCAATCAGCCCCAGCATTTT
NA	few	TRBJ2-5	TRBV12-3/TRBV12-4	CASSLAGGRGAAQETQYF	TGTGCCAGCAGTTTAGCCGGGGGACGCGGAGCCGCCCAAGAGACCCAGTACTTC
TRBD1	few	TRBJ1-2	TRBV2	CASSRTGDLGYTF	TGTGCCAGTTCTCGGACAGGGGATCTTGGCTACACCTTC
NA	NA	TRBJ2-1	TRBV19	CASSISGTLAF	TGTGCCAGTAGTATAAGCGGGACATTAGCCTTC
NA	many	TRBJ2-1	TRBV12-3/TRBV12-4	CASSSLGEQFF	TGTGCCAGCAGCTCCTTGGGGGAGCAGTTCTTC
NA	NA	TRBJ2-7	TRBV7-9	CASSLGGLAHEQYF	TGTGCCAGCAGCTTAGGTGGGCTAGCCCACGAGCAGTACTTC
NA	NA	TRBJ2-5	TRBV29-1	CSVGTGEFETQYF	TGCAGCGTCGGGACTGGGGAGTTCGAGACCCAGTACTTC
NA	few	TRBJ2-5	TRBV12-3/TRBV12-4	CASTRTGRGQETQYF	TGTGCCAGCACCCGGACGGGACGGGGCCAAGAGACCCAGTACTTC
TRBD1	NA	TRBJ2-5	TRBV29-1	CSVVRDRGETQYF	TGCAGCGTCGTTAGGGACAGGGGAGAGACCCAGTACTTC
NA	NA	TRBJ1-2	TRBV6-1	CASSELGGAYGYTF	TGTGCCAGCAGTGAATTGGGGGGTGCCTATGGCTACACCTTC